The 32 T cell receptor beta chains reported below all come from one sample, sequenced in a study of cytomegalovirus exposure and HLA in healthy donors. In the PCR, 60 Vbeta and 13 Jbeta primers were used. Here immunoSEQ multiplex PCR was the method, and the copy in TCRdb shows in-frame clones only, minus some. The repertoire holds fewer than 200,000 clones, with 75% to 90% as singletons. The sample comprised PBMCs. Receptors originate from a woman in her forties or fifties in good health and CMV-seropositive.

This clone appeared many times. The V call is TRBV7-9, the J call TRBJ2-2, with unresolved D. The CDR3 is made up of 10 amino acids. Trimming shortened V by 4 bases and J by 14 bases, and 8 bases separated the two germline ends. Germline CDR1 reads SEHNR; CDR2 reads FQNEAQ (reference sequence). CDR3 DNA: TGTGCCAGCAGCTCCTCAGGCCTGTTTTTT. Translating gives CASSSSGLFF.

This chain connects TRBV6-8 to TRBJ2-3; 10 bases agree with TRBD2. The V and J ends lost 7 bases and 4 bases, in that order; junction bases with no gene match: 8. CDR1 is MNHGY and CDR2 is SAAAGT in the germline V gene. This CDR3 has 15 residues. The CDR3 DNA is TGTGCCAGCAACGAACCGGGACTAGCGCCAGATACGCAGTATTTT. Translation gives CASNEPGLAPDTQYF.

The rearrangement joins TRBV9 to TRBJ1-1; 10 bases are shared with TRBD1. J was trimmed by 5 bases and V by 3 bases; bases with no gene match: 7. The germline gives CDR1 SGDLS, CDR2 YYNGEE. This CDR3 is 15 amino acids long. CDR3 in amino acids: CASSAFAGQGTEAFF. CDR3 bases: TGTGCCAGCAGCGCCTTCGCGGGACAGGGGACTGAAGCTTTCTTT.

This clone was picked up one time. This sequence joins TRBV19 and TRBJ1-1; no reliable D call. Germline lookup yields CDR1 LNHDA and CDR2 SQIVND (reference sequence). Trimming took 5 bases from V and 0 from J, leaving 10 bases between them. The CDR3 is 14 residues long. The DNA for the CDR3 is TGTGCCAGTAGTCCTGGCACCTTGAACACTGAAGCTTTCTTT. Its translation is CASSPGTLNTEAFF.

There are a few counts of this clone. The same CDR3 is also encoded by other DNA sequences in this sample. The chain carries TRBV18 and TRBJ2-2; 7 bases fit TRBD2. This CDR3 has 14 amino acids. Trimming at V came to 0 bases and at J to 5 bases, leaving 0 bases not matched to a gene. Germline V lookup: CDR1 KGHSH, CDR2 LQKENI. The DNA of the CDR3 is TGTGCCAGCTCACCACCGGGGGGGACCGGGGAGCTGTTTTTT. Translated: CASSPPGGTGELFF.

The CDR3 coding sequence is TGTGCCAGCAGTGCGGAGAACTATGGCTACACCTTC. Amino acid sequence: CASSAENYGYTF. The rearrangement uses TRBV6-1 and TRBJ1-2, with no clear D. The V and J ends lost 4 bases and 2 bases respectively, with 5 bases between them. The CDR3 totals 12 residues. CDR1 is MNHNS and CDR2 is SASEGT in the germline V gene.

The rearrangement links TRBV6-5 to TRBJ2-5, with 8 bases fitting TRBD2. The V gene's germline CDR1 is MNHEY and CDR2 SVGAGI. The CDR3 contains 15 residues. The V and J ends lost 7 bases and 2 bases, in that order; junction bases with no gene match: 9. In nucleotides, the CDR3 is TGTGCCAGCACCTCCTCGGGGGGGCTACAAGAGACCCAGTACTTC. Protein sequence: CASTSSGGLQETQYF.

As concerns this clone: The junction and the germline gene differ at one end; a read error may be behind it. This CDR3 reads CAGSELAGGQAQYF. CDR3 nucleotide sequence: TGTGCCGGCAGTGAACTAGCGGGAGGTCAGGCCCAGTACTTC. The chain carries TRBV2 and TRBJ2-5; 12 nucleotides agree with TRBD2. Germline V gene data show CDR1 as SNHLY and CDR2 as FYNNEI. The CDR3 runs 14 residues. Looking up the rest from reference TRBV2 and TRBJ2-5 gives the full variable domain: EPEVTQTPSHQVTQMGQEVILRCVPISNHLYFYWYRQILGQKVEFLVSFYNNEISEKSEIFDDQFSVERPDGSNFTLKIRSTKLEDSAMYFCAGSELAGGQAQYFGPGTRLLVL.

This chain uses TRBV13 with TRBJ2-7; 7 bases align to TRBD2. The junction had 14 bases not matched to a gene; V was cut back by 0 bases and J by 3 bases. CDR1 and CDR2 (germline): PRHDT, FYEKMQ (reference sequence). The length of the CDR3 is 18 residues. Here the CDR3 DNA reads TGTGCCAGCAGCTTAGGGACTAGCTCTTGGGGCCGATACTACGAGCAGTACTTC. Translating gives CASSLGTSSWGRYYEQYF.

The chain links TRBV6-4 to TRBJ2-7; TRBD2 aligns across 7 bases. The junction had 10 bases not matched to a gene; V was cut back by 4 bases and J by 4 bases. Germline lookup yields CDR1 MRHNA and CDR2 SNTAGT. The CDR3 loop spans 15 amino acids. CDR3 DNA sequence: TGTGCCAGCAGTGCCGCTGCGGGAGTTCCATACGAGCAGTACTTC. Protein product: CASSAAAGVPYEQYF.

This clone was observed a few times. The gene calls are TRBV7-9 and TRBJ1-1, with no clear D. This CDR3 is built from 14 residues. Per germline, CDR1 SEHNR and CDR2 FQNEAQ (reference sequence). V was cut by 0 bases and J by 1 base, with 6 bases left in between. The CDR3 nucleotides are TGTGCCAGCAGCTTAGCCAGGAAGAACACTGAAGCTTTCTTT. Translation gives CASSLARKNTEAFF.

CDR3 sequence (DNA): TGCGCCAGCAGCCCCGGACTGGAAACAGATACGCAGTATTTT. This translates into CASSPGLETDTQYF. The chain couples TRBV5-1 to TRBJ2-3; the D gene is possibly TRBD2 (5 bases). Trimming pared 4 bases from V and 3 bases from J, leaving 12 bases between. CDR1 SGHRS and CDR2 YFSETQ come from the germline V gene. This CDR3 is 14 amino acids long.

The chain employs TRBV7-3 and TRBJ2-7, with TRBD1 as a possible D gene (5 bases). Trimming removed 2 bases from V and 2 bases from J, with 13 bases in between. The CDR3 runs to 15 residues. In germline, CDR1 is SGHTA, CDR2 FQGTGA. CDR3 sequence: CASSLESAGPYEQYF. CDR3 DNA sequence: TGTGCCAGCAGCTTAGAGAGTGCAGGGCCCTACGAGCAGTACTTC. The full variable domain, its missing parts supplied by reference TRBV7-3 and TRBJ2-7, is GAGVSQTPSNKVTEKGKYVELRCDPISGHTALYWYRQSLGQGPEFLIYFQGTGAADDSGLPNDRFFAVRPEGSVSTLKIQRTERGDSAVYLCASSLESAGPYEQYFGPGTRLTVT.

This clone has just a few counts. The chain couples TRBV19 to TRBJ1-1; the match to TRBD1 covers 8 bases. There are 14 residues in the CDR3. V lost 9 bases to trimming and J lost 5 bases; unmatched junction nucleotides: 11. The V gene's germline CDR1 is LNHDA and CDR2 SQIVND (reference sequence). DNA of the CDR3: TGTGCCAGCAACCTCCGGACAGGGAGGACTGAAGCTTTCTTT. Translating gives CASNLRTGRTEAFF.

The chain recombines TRBV5-1 with TRBJ2-3; possible D gene TRBD1, 5 bases. The CDR3 spans 15 residues. Trimming shortened V by 1 base and J by 0 bases, and 9 bases separated the two germline ends. Germline-derived CDR1 and CDR2 are SGHRS and YFSETQ. CDR3 residues: CASSLQGPSTDTQYF. The CDR3 DNA is TGCGCCAGCAGCTTGCAGGGTCCTAGCACAGATACGCAGTATTTT.

The chain couples TRBV9 to TRBJ2-7, with 11 bases fitting TRBD2. The ends lost 4 bases at V and 5 bases at J; junction bases unmatched: 14. This CDR3 has 17 amino acids. The V gene's germline CDR1 is SGDLS and CDR2 YYNGEE. This CDR3 reads CASSLTSGSVRGDEQYF. The DNA of the CDR3 is TGTGCCAGCAGCCTAACTAGCGGGAGCGTGAGGGGAGACGAGCAGTACTTC. The full variable domain, with the rest looked up from reference TRBV9 and TRBJ2-7, is DSGVTQTPKHLITATGQRVTLRCSPRSGDLSVYWYQQSLDQGLQFLIQYYNGEERAKGNILERFSAQQFPDLHSELNLSSLELGDSALYFCASSLTSGSVRGDEQYFGPGTRLTVT.

The chain couples TRBV5-4 to TRBJ2-3; D is undetermined. V was trimmed by 0 bases and J by 4 bases, leaving 6 bases between them. Germline CDR1 and CDR2: SGHNT and YYREEE (reference sequence). The CDR3 covers 13 residues. The CDR3 DNA follows: TGTGCCAGCAGCTTGGTGACTCCAGATACGCAGTATTTT. It is translated as CASSLVTPDTQYF.

The chain links TRBV6-1 to TRBJ2-5, with D perhaps matching TRBD2 (6 bases). Deletions cut 1 base from V and 5 bases from J, with 11 bases between. The CDR3 spans 14 residues. The V gene's germline CDR1 is MNHNS and CDR2 SASEGT. CDR3: CASSEGWGVETQYF. The CDR3, as DNA: TGTGCCAGCAGTGAAGGGTGGGGGGTCGAGACCCAGTACTTC.

This clone was recorded once. The rearrangement joins TRBV19 to TRBJ2-1, with D tentatively TRBD1 (6 bases). Germline assignment: CDR1 LNHDA and CDR2 SQIVND (reference sequence). The CDR3 extends over 15 amino acids. V lost 2 bases and J 8 bases, leaving 16 bases between the germline ends. The CDR3 sequence: CASSIPLVRGDEQFF. CDR3 coding DNA: TGTGCCAGTAGTATACCACTCGTCAGGGGTGATGAGCAGTTCTTC.

The V and J genes are TRBV15 and TRBJ2-7; 14 bases agree with TRBD2. Germline lookup yields CDR1 LNHNV and CDR2 YYDKDF (reference sequence). V lost 3 bases, J lost 1 base, and 14 bases stayed unmatched. The length of the CDR3 is 20 residues. The CDR3 protein is CATSSLPGQRTSGRSYEQYF. CDR3 in DNA: TGTGCCACCAGCAGCCTCCCGGGACAGCGGACTAGCGGGAGGTCCTACGAGCAGTACTTC. The full variable domain, completed using reference TRBV15 and TRBJ2-7, is DAMVIQNPRYQVTQFGKPVTLSCSQTLNHNVMYWYQQKSSQAPKLLFHYYDKDFNNEADTPDNFQSRRPNTSFCFLDIRSPGLGDTAMYLCATSSLPGQRTSGRSYEQYFGPGTRLTVT.

This rearrangement joins TRBV7-2 to TRBJ1-1; no clear D gene. Germline-derived CDR1 and CDR2 are SGHTA and FQGNSA. V gave up 6 bases and J gave up 0 bases, with 8 bases separating them. The CDR3 extends over 13 amino acids. The CDR3 bases are TGTGCCAGCAGGAATAGCCTGAACACTGAAGCTTTCTTT. It codes for CASRNSLNTEAFF. The complete variable domain, with remaining parts taken from reference TRBV7-2 and TRBJ1-1, reads GAGVSQSPSNKVTEKGKDVELRCDPISGHTALYWYRQSLGQGLEFLIYFQGNSAPDKSGLPSDRFSAERTGGSVSTLTIQRTQQEDSAVYLCASRNSLNTEAFFGQGTRLTVV.

The chain uses TRBV11-3 and TRBJ1-1; the D is unclear. V lost 3 bases and J lost 1, with 6 bases in between. The CDR3 covers 13 residues. The germline gives CDR1 SGHNT, CDR2 YENEEA. The CDR3 protein is CASSFTRNTEAFF. CDR3 sequence (DNA): TGTGCCAGCAGCTTTACTCGGAACACTGAAGCTTTCTTT.

The chain employs TRBV5-1 and TRBJ2-7; TRBD1 agrees at 10 bases. Per the germline V gene, CDR1 is SGHRS and CDR2 is YFSETQ. This CDR3 region has 13 residues. Trimming cost V 3 bases and J 5 bases; bases outside gene matches: 2. The CDR3 spells CASSSDRGDEQYF. In DNA form, the CDR3 reads TGCGCCAGCAGCTCGGACAGGGGGGACGAGCAGTACTTC.

V is TRBV14 and J is TRBJ2-3, with D possibly matching TRBD2 (5 bases). This CDR3 spans 15 amino acids. The germline V gene encodes CDR1 SGHDN and CDR2 FVKESK. V was shortened by 5 bases and J by 1 base, with 13 bases between the two germline ends. CDR3 protein: CASSSSPPGTDTQYF. CDR3 DNA sequence: TGTGCCAGCAGCTCTAGCCCACCGGGCACAGATACGCAGTATTTT.

The count of this clone is one. This chain uses TRBV27 with TRBJ2-5; D unresolved. Trimming shortened V by 8 bases and J by 4 bases, and 11 bases separated the two germline ends. This CDR3 is 12 amino acids long. CDR1 and CDR2 from the germline V gene are MNHEY and SMNVEV (reference sequence). The CDR3 region has the DNA TGTGCCAGCGGTAGCATTCGAGAGACCCAGTACTTC. Its protein is CASGSIRETQYF.

This chain uses TRBV19 with TRBJ2-2, with 9 bases fitting TRBD2. Germline CDR1 reads LNHDA; CDR2 reads SQIVND (reference sequence). The CDR3 sequence is 19 residues long. Trimming cost V 0 bases and J 5 bases; bases outside gene matches: 13. Here the CDR3 DNA reads TGTGCCAGTAGTATAGAAAGGGCGAGAGCGGGGGGTAAGACCGGGGAGCTGTTTTTT. Translation: CASSIERARAGGKTGELFF.

This clone was picked up one time. This chain connects TRBV19 to TRBJ2-1, with D maybe TRBD1 (7 bases). Trimming pared 7 bases from V and 6 bases from J, leaving 16 bases between. Germline assignment: CDR1 LNHDA and CDR2 SQIVND (reference sequence). The CDR3 runs to 14 residues. The CDR3: CASMEEGALNEQFF. Written as DNA, the CDR3 is TGTGCCAGTATGGAGGAGGGGGCGCTCAATGAGCAGTTCTTC.

The chain combines TRBV7-9 with TRBJ1-1; D unresolved. The CDR3 extends over 14 amino acids. CDR1 SEHNR and CDR2 FQNEAQ come from the germline V gene (reference sequence). The ends were cut back, 0 bases at V and 3 bases at J, with 8 bases in the middle. The CDR3 DNA sequence: TGTGCCAGCAGCTTAGCGGGCGGGTACACTGAAGCTTTCTTT. It yields the protein CASSLAGGYTEAFF.

The chain is built from TRBV5-5 and TRBJ2-7, with 10 nucleotides matching TRBD2. Looked up from germline, CDR1 is SGHKS and CDR2 is YYEKEE (reference sequence). The V gene end was trimmed by 3 bases and the J gene end by 2 bases; junction bases not matched to a gene: 5. The CDR3 is 15 residues long. In DNA, the CDR3 is TGTGCCAGCAGCTGGACTAGCGGAGACACCTACGAGCAGTACTTC. This gives the protein CASSWTSGDTYEQYF.

The chain uses TRBV6-4 and TRBJ1-1; perhaps TRBD1 as D (5 bases). V dropped 5 bases and J dropped 4 bases, with 14 bases sitting between them. Per germline, CDR1 MRHNA and CDR2 SNTAGT. The CDR3 is 14 amino acids. Here the CDR3 DNA reads TGTGCCAGCAGTCGCGACAGAGCCTCCACTGAAGCTTTCTTT. Protein: CASSRDRASTEAFF.

This chain uses TRBV6-5 with TRBJ1-3; D may be TRBD1 (6 bases). The CDR3 has 16 amino acids. Germline V gene lookup returns CDR1 MNHEY and CDR2 SVGAGI. V gave up 0 bases and J gave up 4 bases, with 13 bases separating them. The DNA of the CDR3 is TGTGCCAGCAGTTACTCCACAGGGTTCGGGGGAAACACCATATATTTT. This encodes CASSYSTGFGGNTIYF.

The V and J genes are TRBV2 and TRBJ1-2; possibly TRBD1 for D (6 bases). The CDR3 is made up of 17 amino acids. Germline loops: CDR1 SNHLY, CDR2 FYNNEI. Trimming cost V 5 bases and J 8 bases, with 27 bases left between them. The CDR3 DNA reads TGTGCCAGCAGTAAGGCCATCTTCGGGGGGCAAGTAGAGGGCTACACCTTC. Translation gives CASSKAIFGGQVEGYTF.